This T cell receptor (beta chain) was retrieved from a study of brain T cells in children with intractable seizures (dated by TCRdb to about 2021). Background on the whole study: Resected brain tissue from roughly 50 pediatric epilepsy surgery cases was first screened for immune gene transcripts using a NanoString immunology panel. Among the approximately twelve selected surgery cases, pre-surgery blood was additionally sequenced for eight, leaving four cases with brain tissue only. What the research found in general, with its limitations: Viral specificity was inferred only from CDR3 sequence similarity, and patients' HCMV serostatus was unknown. Because pre- and post-surgery blood were sequenced to different depths, clones absent from the pre-surgery sample may reflect undersampling.

TCR beta chain sequences were generated from genomic DNA using the immunoSEQ assay. Per the authors' processing: Any CDR3 sequence that did not begin with the conserved framework cysteine at position 104 was removed by hand. To get clonality, the normalized Shannon's Diversity Index was subtracted from one, giving values from 0 (maximal diversity) to 1 (oligoclonal). Differences in the frequency of the same CDR3 between samples, such as brain versus blood, were assessed with chi-squared comparison-of-proportions tests. Public clonotypes were found through immuneACCESS searches, while the VDJdb browser was used to judge similarity to known antiviral clonotypes. TCRdb took this table from immuneACCESS and kept in-frame rearrangements with V and J called. Such tables lack part of the clones; where checked against another copy, unresolved V genes explain under half of the gap, and the rest is unexplained. Clonal size and the V and J genes are those of that table, whereas D and trimming came from the DNA. The sample table contains about 76,000 clones; only one count was recorded for 93% of them. The ten largest make up about 1.4% of the sample.

V lost 0 bases and J lost 2 bases, and the count of bases not matched to a germline gene is 5. The CDR3 contains 15 residues, cysteine and phenylalanine counted. The entry retains the CDR3 DNA only, 45 bases that are in frame from base 1. Looking up the germline V gene yields CDR1 SGDLS and CDR2 YYNGEE. To note about this clone: This clone's antigen is unknown. Base qualities are not recorded, but no much larger clone differs from it by a single base.

The time point label of this sample denotes: resected brain tissue, or blood drawn just prior to surgery. The surgery cases that showed the highest brain T cell transcript signatures were chosen for TCR beta chain sequencing of brain tissue, and of blood when it was available. Prior to surgery, the patients had been treated with at least one anti-epileptic drug. TCR-sequenced patients were children with drug-resistant epilepsy due to tuberous sclerosis complex, focal cortical dysplasia, Rasmussen encephalitis or hemimegalencephaly. Bulk genomic DNA was extracted from unsorted brain tissue and whole blood with the Monarch genomic DNA purification kit.

The chain uses TRBV9 and TRBJ2-7; 7 bases in between match TRBD2. This sequence was found in a boy younger than two with tuberous sclerosis and intractable seizures. The sample in question was peripheral blood, obtained at surgery. The sequenced DNA: TGTGCCAGCAGCGTAGACGGGACTACCCCCTACGAGCAGTACTTC. It translates to CASSVDGTTPYEQYF.